A selection of T cell receptor beta chains follows, all from one sample in a study of T cells in Graves' hyperthyroidism and ophthalmopathy. TCRdb recomputed calls from the multiplex PCR reads with MiXCR, one row per CDR3 protein. The sample lists about 99,000 distinct CDR3 sequences, over 45% seen once, with 26% in the top ten. The material sequenced was blood. These TCRs come from a man aged 40-50 years with Graves' hyperthyroidism. CDR3s include the opening cysteine and the closing phenylalanine or tryptophan. D genes are given only for firm matches. Expanded clones are given a class, and other clones once, few, many or no size at all.

v_gene,d_gene,abundance,j_gene,CDR3aa,CDR3nt
TRBV4-1,NA,many,TRBJ2-7,CASSQVVSSYEQYF,TGCGCCAGCAGCCAAGTGGTCAGCTCCTACGAGCAGTACTTC
TRBV29-1,NA,NA,TRBJ2-1,CSVVGGQVGAEQFF,TGCAGCGTTGTCGGCGGCCAGGTCGGCGCCGAGCAGTTCTTC
TRBV9,NA,NA,TRBJ1-5,CASSVAGTEETQHF,TGTGCCAGCAGCGTAGCGGGGACGGAGGAGACCCAGCATTTT
TRBV5-5,NA,many,TRBJ2-1,CASSLEGNEQFF,TGTGCCAGCAGCTTGGAGGGAAATGAGCAGTTCTTC
TRBV12-3/TRBV12-4,NA,NA,TRBJ2-1,CASSLAFGASEQFF,TGTGCCAGCAGTTTAGCGTTCGGGGCGAGTGAGCAGTTCTTC
TRBV7-9,TRBD2,NA,TRBJ2-1,CASSPWGGTSGYNEQFF,TGTGCCAGCAGCCCATGGGGCGGGACTAGCGGTTACAATGAGCAGTTCTTC
TRBV20-1,TRBD2,NA,TRBJ2-1,CSATSGTREYGEQFF,TGCAGTGCTACGTCCGGGACTAGGGAGTACGGTGAGCAGTTCTTC
TRBV10-3,NA,NA,TRBJ2-5,CAIGDPGTGETQYF,TGTGCCATCGGGGATCCCGGGACGGGGGAGACCCAGTACTTC
TRBV11-2,NA,NA,TRBJ1-5,CASSEQGHPQHF,TGTGCCAGCTCAGAACAAGGACACCCCCAGCATTTT
TRBV28,NA,many,TRBJ2-7,CASSSAGLGYEQYF,TGTGCCAGCAGTTCCGCCGGGCTCGGCTACGAGCAGTACTTC
TRBV7-2,TRBD2,NA,TRBJ2-3,CASSFGTSGRNEQYF,TGTGCCAGCAGCTTCGGGACTAGCGGGAGAAATGAGCAGTATTTT
TRBV7-7,NA,NA,TRBJ2-7,CASSPDRYYEQHF,TGTGCTAGCAGCCCCGACAGGTACTACGAGCAGCACTTC
TRBV20-1,NA,NA,TRBJ2-3,CSASYGARTNTQYF,TGCAGTGCTAGTTATGGGGCACGCACAAATACGCAGTATTTT
TRBV12-3/TRBV12-4,NA,NA,TRBJ2-7,CASSCTGSRYEQYF,TGTGCCAGCAGCTGCACAGGGAGCAGATACGAGCAGTACTTC
TRBV6-6,NA,many,TRBJ2-3,CASSLRTDTQYF,TGTGCCAGCAGTTTAAGGACAGATACGCAGTATTTT
TRBV11-2,TRBD2,NA,TRBJ2-7,CASSPHSGRYEQYF,TGTGCCAGCAGCCCACATAGCGGGAGGTACGAGCAGTACTTC
TRBV6-5,NA,NA,TRBJ2-3,CASSLRGTGTDTQYF,TGTGCCAGCAGTTTAAGGGGGACGGGCACAGATACGCAGTATTTT
TRBV7-9,TRBD1,NA,TRBJ2-5,CASSLEQGYSQETQYF,TGTGCCAGCAGCTTAGAACAGGGGTACAGCCAAGAGACCCAGTACTTC
TRBV19,NA,medium-sized,TRBJ1-2,CASSTGGQLYGYTF,TGTGCCAGTAGTACCGGCGGACAGTTATATGGCTACACCTTC
TRBV9,NA,once,TRBJ1-5,CASSVVSRGENQPQHF,TGTGCCAGCAGCGTAGTGAGTAGGGGGGAAAATCAGCCCCAGCATTTT
TRBV15,TRBD2,NA,TRBJ2-6,CATSGGASGRANVLTF,TGTGCCACCAGCGGCGGGGCTAGCGGGAGGGCCAACGTCCTGACTTTC
TRBV20-1,NA,few,TRBJ2-6,CSARGVSGANVLTF,TGCAGTGCTAGGGGGGTTAGCGGGGCCAACGTCCTGACTTTC
TRBV2,NA,NA,TRBJ1-6,CASSGPVPVNSPLHF,TGTGCCAGCAGTGGTCCGGTCCCCGTAAATTCACCCCTCCACTTT
TRBV10-3,NA,NA,TRBJ2-5,CAVSESTGIRAGETQYF,TGTGCCGTCAGTGAGTCGACGGGAATCAGGGCCGGGGAGACCCAGTACTTC
TRBV19,NA,many,TRBJ2-6,CATRIGGTGANVLTF,TGTGCCACCAGGATCGGAGGGACTGGGGCCAACGTCCTGACTTTC
TRBV18,NA,few,TRBJ2-7,CASSILRDAYEQYF,TGTGCCAGCTCAATACTCCGGGACGCCTACGAGCAGTACTTC
TRBV20-1,NA,many,TRBJ1-1,CSAREGDLEAFF,TGCAGTGCTAGAGAGGGAGACTTGGAGGCTTTCTTT
TRBV2,NA,many,TRBJ1-2,CASSEASNYGYTF,TGTGCCAGCAGTGAGGCCAGCAACTATGGCTACACCTTC
TRBV28,NA,NA,TRBJ1-2,CASRPFYTGLGYTF,TGTGCCAGCAGGCCATTCTATACAGGGTTGGGCTACACCTTC
TRBV7-3,NA,many,TRBJ2-2,CASRIDEGGELFF,TGTGCCAGCAGGATAGATGAGGGCGGGGAGCTGTTTTTT
TRBV20-1,TRBD1,NA,TRBJ2-7,CSATLPGTVAFEQYF,TGCAGTGCCACACTGCCCGGGACAGTGGCGTTCGAGCAGTACTTC
TRBV6-2/TRBV6-3,NA,many,TRBJ2-2,CASSYRDTGELFF,TGTGCCAGCAGTTACAGGGACACCGGGGAGCTGTTTTTT
TRBV7-2,NA,once,TRBJ2-1,CASSITGTNDYNEQFF,TGTGCCAGCAGCATCACCGGGACCAACGACTACAATGAGCAGTTCTTC
TRBV20-1,TRBD1,many,TRBJ1-6,CSARYPQGLRNSPLHF,TGCAGTGCTAGATACCCACAGGGGCTACGGAATTCACCCCTCCACTTT
TRBV7-3,NA,NA,TRBJ2-5,CASSLTEGQPQYF,TGTGCCAGCAGCTTAACGGAGGGGCAGCCCCAGTACTTC
TRBV7-2,NA,NA,TRBJ1-2,CDSSLGTVADYGYTF,TGTGACAGCAGCTTAGGGACGGTTGCTGACTATGGCTACACCTTC
TRBV5-5,NA,many,TRBJ2-1,CASSLLLLQGFNEQFF,TGTGCCAGCAGCTTGCTTCTACTGCAGGGGTTCAATGAGCAGTTCTTC
TRBV12-3/TRBV12-4,NA,many,TRBJ2-1,CASSLVGQDNEQFF,TGTGCCAGCAGTTTAGTAGGCCAGGACAATGAGCAGTTCTTC
TRBV12-3/TRBV12-4,NA,many,TRBJ1-4,CASSQGFWTNEKLFF,TGTGCCAGCAGTCAGGGGTTTTGGACTAATGAAAAACTGTTTTTT
TRBV20-1,TRBD2,many,TRBJ2-4,CSARELAGDLNIQYF,TGCAGTGCTAGAGAACTAGCGGGGGACCTGAACATTCAGTACTTC
TRBV19,NA,NA,TRBJ1-2,CAGSMCGQNYGYTF,TGTGCCGGTAGTATGTGCGGGCAGAACTATGGCTACACCTTC
TRBV7-9,NA,NA,TRBJ2-2,CASSQDSGELFF,TGCGCCAGCAGCCAGGACTCCGGGGAGCTGTTTTTT
TRBV11-2,TRBD1,NA,TRBJ2-7,CASSSTGTGGHEQYF,TGTGCCAGCAGCTCCACCGGGACAGGGGGCCACGAGCAGTACTTC
TRBV28,NA,many,TRBJ1-6,CASSSNTGYSSPLHF,TGTGCCAGCAGTTCAAATACAGGGTACAGTTCACCCCTCCACTTT